This T cell receptor beta chain appears in the sequencing data of a study of T cell responses to AZD1222 COVID-19 vaccine. Both about-4-week and about-12-week second-dose recipients were combined. TCRdb's copy holds only in-frame clones and misses some; the assay was immunoSEQ multiplex PCR. This sample has roughly 69,000 clones, with 75% to 90% found just once. CDR3 length: 13 residues. V lost 2 bases and J 5 bases, leaving 9 bases between the germline ends. Germline assignment: CDR1 LNHDA and CDR2 SQIVND (reference sequence). Overall study results and limits: Spike-specific TCR breadth and depth rose after two AZD1222 doses. The CD4 TCRs associated with vaccination extended across spike and predominated at 160-218 and 743-854. The donors showed a predominance of white British ancestry and of females, with possible underestimation of clonal diversity.

Notes on this clone: Its target is unknown.

This receptor was identified in an adult who received the AZD1222 COVID-19 vaccine. The sequences come from peripheral blood, collected 28 days after the second AZD1222 dose. J is TRBJ2-5 and V is TRBV19; D is uncertain. This CDR3 is CASSILARETQYF. In nucleotides, the CDR3 is TGTGCCAGTAGTATACTTGCCAGGGAGACCCAGTACTTC.